This entry is about one T cell receptor beta chain. Its specific antigen is unknown. Base-call qualities are not available, and no considerably larger clone is one nucleotide away. The data were obtained in a study of shared clonotypes between healthy human individuals (TCRdb year 2020). Notes on the research overall: The cohort included three men and a couple of women between 18 and 49 years of age. For each donor, CD4 naive and CD4 memory were each run on three plates, CD8 naive on two plates, and CD8 memory on one plate. Blood TCR repertoires of several healthy adults were deeply sequenced to estimate repertoire size and the extent of clonotype sharing between individuals. To increase sequencing depth and limit assay-specific biases, different laboratories used diverse techniques to prepare libraries and sequence TCR repertoires. Between about 0.8 and 9 billion PBMCs per donor were obtained by leukapheresis. The research as a whole found: Higher generation probabilities were observed for clonotypes shared by all four sorted-subset donors than for non-shared clonotypes. Rarefaction of sorted-subset datasets indicated incomplete sequencing despite the large sequencing depth. Only blood was sampled, and tissue TCR repertoires likely differ from those in blood. Because the study included a small number of donors, the genetic and exposure-history diversity represented was limited. Based on pairwise subsampling, the degree of clonotype sharing among donors was expected to be affected by sequencing depth. Naive subsets generally had larger estimated clonotype richness than memory subsets. About 5% of naive CD4, 3.5% of naive CD8, about 2.1% of memory CD4, and less than 0.45% of memory CD8 clonotypes were shared across several donors.

Counted from cysteine to phenylalanine, this CDR3 has 15 amino acids. The DNA shown is the 45-base CDR3, in frame from base 1. The germline V gene (reference sequence) supplies CDR1 SGHNT and CDR2 YYREEE. From V the trimming removes 4 bases and from J it removes 3 bases, while the gene matches leave 10 bases of the junction unaccounted for. Using the deep immunoSEQ assay, multiplex PCR amplified TCR CDR3 regions from genomic DNA. Extracted genomic DNA from each cell subset was distributed evenly across all wells of several immunoSEQ 96-well plates, and each plate was treated as a replicate. For sorted subsets, each replicate PCR was loaded with around 220 ng genomic DNA, equivalent to 25,000 to 30,000 T cell genomes. Purified libraries were quantified with a Qubit 3.0 fluorometer, sized on a Bioanalyzer 2100, and re-quantified with the KAPA Library Quantification kit. Every immunoSEQ 96-well plate was sequenced on a separate single-read 150-cycle Illumina NextSeq 550 flow cell. The source study handled its data this way. The immunoSEQ output contained only junctional sequences without quality scores, so filtering could not match that applied to full-length reads. Sequences were annotated with PyIR, a Python wrapper for IgBLAST v1.9, and V/J genes and CDR3 were assigned using IMGT germline references. Reads were filtered out if the reads had weak V/J assignments (E-value above 1e-6), no CDR3, stop codons, out-of-frame junctions, or ambiguous translated residues. A V3J clonotype was defined by an identical inferred V gene, J gene, and CDR3 amino acid sequence. The percentage overlap between two repertoires was calculated by dividing the number of shared unique clonotypes by the size of the smaller repertoire. Three approaches were used to assess repertoire richness: RTK rarefaction, the Chao1 estimator, and Recon v2.1 estimates of unobserved clonotypes. OLGA was used to compute generation probabilities for all TCRbeta clonotypes that the gDNA method yielded from a handful of donors. In TCRdb, the immuneACCESS table is reduced to in-frame sequences with V and J assigned. These tables do not hold every clone; where another copy was compared, an unresolved V gene accounts for under half, and the others remain unexplained. The D gene and trimming were derived from the DNA, and the V and J assignments and clone size from that table. The sample table records around 2,100,000 clones; around 96% of these occur just once. 1.2% of the sample is in the top ten clones.

CD8 naive samples consisted of CD45RO-negative cells that were positively selected for CCR7, yielding a CD45RA+CCR7+ population without TemRA cells. Donors were healthy HIV-negative adults with no recently reported acute infections or vaccinations. All donors were Caucasian adults living in Nashville, Tennessee, USA. Blood was obtained by leukapheresis, after which PBMCs were separated by Ficoll-Histopaque density gradient centrifugation and cryopreserved in liquid nitrogen vapor phase. Analytical flow cytometry was used to check the purity and quantity of each magnetically sorted T cell population. Each sorted fraction had its genomic DNA isolated and then quantified by UV absorbance on a Nanodrop 2000c.

This TCR came from a man aged 18 to 29 in good health. Sequencing used naive CD8+ T cells sorted from blood. The intended sense of this specimen's cell subset or site label: CD45RA+CCR7+. The receptor chain draws on TRBV5-4 and TRBJ2-7; 7 of the junction bases match TRBD1. The CDR3 reads CASSPSTWDSYEQYF. DNA sequence: TGTGCCAGCAGCCCCTCCACCTGGGACAGCTACGAGCAGTACTTC.